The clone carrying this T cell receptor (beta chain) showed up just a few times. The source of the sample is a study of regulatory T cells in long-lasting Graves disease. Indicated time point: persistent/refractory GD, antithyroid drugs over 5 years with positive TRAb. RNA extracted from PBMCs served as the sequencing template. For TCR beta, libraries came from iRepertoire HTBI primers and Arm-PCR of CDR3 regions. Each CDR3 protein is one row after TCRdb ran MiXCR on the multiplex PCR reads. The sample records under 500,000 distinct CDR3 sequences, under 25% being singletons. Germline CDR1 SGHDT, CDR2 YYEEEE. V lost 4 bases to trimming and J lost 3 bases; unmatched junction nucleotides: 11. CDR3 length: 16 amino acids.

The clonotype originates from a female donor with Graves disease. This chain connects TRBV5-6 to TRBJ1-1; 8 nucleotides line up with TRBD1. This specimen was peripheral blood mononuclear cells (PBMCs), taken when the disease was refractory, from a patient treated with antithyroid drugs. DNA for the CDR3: TGTGCCAGCAGCGATCCAGGGGGCGAGGGGGACACTGAAGCTTTCTTT. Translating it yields CASSDPGGEGDTEAFF. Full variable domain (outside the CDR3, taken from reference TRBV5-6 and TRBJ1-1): DAGVTQSPTHLIKTRGQQVTLRCSPKSGHDTVSWYQQALGQGPQFIFQYYEEEERQRGNFPDRFSGHQFPNYSSELNVNALLLGDSALYLCASSDPGGEGDTEAFFGQGTRLTVV.